This T cell receptor (beta chain) was captured in a study of cytomegalovirus exposure and HLA in healthy donors (dated by TCRdb to about 2017). About the study as a whole: The 500 to 800 repertoires of the first cohort and the roughly 120 validation repertoires were produced on the same platform, according to a later analysis. The study aimed to test whether signatures of past pathogen exposure could be identified by cataloging public T cell receptors. Besides the first cohort of around 670 subjects, a separate validation cohort made up of roughly 120 different subjects was used. To predict cytomegalovirus infection status, the study brought together high-throughput TCR immunosequencing, statistical association of individual TCRs with disease status, and machine learning.

Study-wide findings and limitations: Most TCR sequences were seen in very few donors, while some public TCRs were found in many individuals. A later analysis lacked HLA typing for the validation cohort, so it scored co-occurrence in that cohort across all 120 or so repertoires. Cytomegalovirus status was reported to be diagnosed by the classifier with high specificity and sensitivity in both the original and validation cohorts. The study listed 164 TCR beta chains as associated with cytomegalovirus. Subsequent analysis determined that TCRs grouped into clusters in the first cohort also showed a tendency toward co-occurrence across the roughly 110 validation repertoires, and 94% of cluster scores exceeded 0. The authors suggested that the approach could potentially be generalized to other disease states and immunological phenotypes. In vitro tests confirmed that a few of the cytomegalovirus-associated TCR beta chains recognize cytomegalovirus antigens.

Library construction relied on the immunoSEQ multiplex PCR assay. In the paper's pipeline: A statistical classification framework was built to diagnose cytomegalovirus status from the catalog of TCR beta chain sequences. Sourced from immuneACCESS, this table was stored by TCRdb with only in-frame sequences that have V and J called. A share of the clones is absent; for the studies checked, an unresolved V gene accounts for under half, and the remainder has no known explanation. V, J and clone size were drawn from that table, and D and trimming were deduced from the DNA. In all, the sample holds around 66,000 clones, and about 97% of those were seen once. The biggest ten clones account for roughly 1.6% of the sample. To note about this clone: The antigen this receptor binds is unknown. No base quality values were provided; no much bigger clone lies one nucleotide off.

Donors formed part of the validation cohort, which comprised about 130 subjects and was distinct from the first cohort of 550 to 850 subjects. The CDR3 spans 15 residues, from the cysteine through the phenylalanine. Here the CDR3 DNA is all that survives: 45 bases in frame from base 1. Taken from the germline V gene, the CDR1 and CDR2 loops are SGHTS and YDEGEE. V is cut back by 4 bases and J by 4 bases, with 10 bases in the junction unmatched. The rearrangement combines TRBV5-8 with TRBJ2-7, with 8 middle bases fitting TRBD1. Sequences were obtained from PBMCs. The receptor comes from a woman younger than 35 in good health and CMV-seropositive. In nucleotide form, the sequence is TGTGCCAGCAGCCGGATAGGACAGGGCCGTTACGAGCAGTACTTC. Its product reads: CASSRIGQGRYEQYF.